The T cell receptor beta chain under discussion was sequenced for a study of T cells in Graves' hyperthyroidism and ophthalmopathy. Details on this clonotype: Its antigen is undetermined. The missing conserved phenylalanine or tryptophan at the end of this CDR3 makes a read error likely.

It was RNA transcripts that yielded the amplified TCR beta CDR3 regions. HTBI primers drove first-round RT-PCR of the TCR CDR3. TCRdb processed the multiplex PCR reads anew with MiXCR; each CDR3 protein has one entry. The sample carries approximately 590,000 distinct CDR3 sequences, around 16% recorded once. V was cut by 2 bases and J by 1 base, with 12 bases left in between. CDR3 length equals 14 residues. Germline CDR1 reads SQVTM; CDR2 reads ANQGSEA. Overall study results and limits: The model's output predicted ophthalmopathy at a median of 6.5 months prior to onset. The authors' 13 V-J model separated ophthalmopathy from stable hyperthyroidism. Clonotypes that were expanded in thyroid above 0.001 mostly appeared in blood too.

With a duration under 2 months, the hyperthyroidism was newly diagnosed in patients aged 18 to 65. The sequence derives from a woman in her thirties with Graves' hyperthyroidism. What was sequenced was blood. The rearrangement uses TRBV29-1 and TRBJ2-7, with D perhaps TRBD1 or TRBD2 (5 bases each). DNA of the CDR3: TGCAGCGTTGAAATCGGGGCAGGTTCCTACGAGCAGTACCTC. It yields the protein CSVEIGAGSYEQYL.